Listed below are T cell receptor beta chains from one sample, sequenced in a study of regulatory T cells in long-lasting Graves disease. TCRdb ran MiXCR on the multiplex PCR reads and lists one entry per CDR3 protein. The repertoire holds 400,000 to 450,000 distinct CDR3 sequences, with 20% to 30% as singletons. Material: peripheral blood mononuclear cells (PBMCs), obtained when the disease was refractory, from a patient treated with antithyroid drugs. The receptors derive from a female donor with Graves disease. The CDR3 runs from the conserved cysteine through the conserved F or W. D genes are given only for firm matches. Only some rows state a clone size, as once, few, many or a class for expanded clones.

TRBJ2-7 | - | TRBV19 | TRBD2 | TGTGCCAGTACGGCTAGCGGAAGCTCCTACGAGCAGTACTTC | CASTASGSSYEQYF
TRBJ2-2 | many | TRBV2 | TRBD2 | TGTGCCAGCAGTGGGCCAGGACTAGCGGGAGTCGGGGAGCTGTTTTTT | CASSGPGLAGVGELFF
TRBJ2-7 | many | TRBV28 | TRBD1 | TGTGCCAGCAGTTTGGGACAGAACTCCTACGAGCAGTACTTC | CASSLGQNSYEQYF
TRBJ1-1 | many | TRBV3-1 | - | TGTGCCAGCAGCCTGCCGGGACGGAAAACTGAAGCTTTCTTT | CASSLPGRKTEAFF
TRBJ2-7 | many | TRBV2 | TRBD2 | TGTGCCAGCAGTGAAGGTGGCGGGAGAGCCTACGAGCAGTACTTC | CASSEGGGRAYEQYF
TRBJ2-6 | many | TRBV12-3/TRBV12-4 | TRBD1 | TGTGCCAGCAGTTTTCCCCGAACCGGGACAGGAATCTCTGGGGCCAACGTCCTGACTTTC | CASSFPRTGTGISGANVLTF
TRBJ1-6 | - | TRBV7-3 | - | TGTGCCAGCAGCTTACAAGCCCTCGGGTCACCCCTCCACTTT | CASSLQALGSPLHF
TRBJ1-2 | few | TRBV30 | - | TGTGCCTGGGTGACAGGCGGCCATGGCTACACCTTC | CAWVTGGHGYTF
TRBJ1-2 | many | TRBV28 | TRBD1 | TGTGCCAGCAGGACAACGGGACAGGGGAACTATGGCTACACCTTC | CASRTTGQGNYGYTF
TRBJ2-6 | many | TRBV6-5 | - | TGTGCCAGCAGTTTCGCAGGGGACGGGGCCAACGTCCTGACTTTC | CASSFAGDGANVLTF
TRBJ2-5 | - | TRBV5-5 | TRBD2 | TGTGCCAGCAGTCTATACGGACTAGCGGGAGGGCCGGGGAAGCAAGAGACCCAGTACTTC | CASSLYGLAGGPGKQETQYF
TRBJ1-2 | few | TRBV6-2/TRBV6-3 | - | TGTGCCAGCAGTGTAAGCGGGGCCTATGGCTACACCTTC | CASSVSGAYGYTF
TRBJ2-7 | many | TRBV7-2 | TRBD1 | TGTGCCAGCAGCCCCGGGACAGGTGACGAGCAGTACTTC | CASSPGTGDEQYF
TRBJ2-1 | - | TRBV28 | TRBD1 | TGTGCCAGCAGGCCGGACAGGGGGTTCTCCTACAATGAGCAGTTCTTC | CASRPDRGFSYNEQFF
TRBJ1-2 | many | TRBV27 | TRBD1 | TGTGCCAGCAGTTTATCAAGGGGGCACTATGGCTACACCTTC | CASSLSRGHYGYTF
TRBJ2-2 | many | TRBV12-3/TRBV12-4 | TRBD1 | TGTGCCAGCAGTCCCCCGGACAGGGACTACACCGGGGAGCTGTTTTTT | CASSPPDRDYTGELFF
TRBJ1-2 | few | TRBV5-1 | - | TGCGCCAGCAGCTTGTGGGGGTCGGGGGTCTATGGCTACACCTTC | CASSLWGSGVYGYTF
TRBJ1-5 | - | TRBV7-8 | TRBD1 | TGTGCCAGCAGTTCTTACAGGGGCTACAATCAGCCCCAGCATTTT | CASSSYRGYNQPQHF
TRBJ2-7 | - | TRBV30 | - | TGTGCCTGGAGTCCCGCTCAGGGACTTGGGGTTGAGCAGTACTTC | CAWSPAQGLGVEQYF
TRBJ1-1 | - | TRBV6-5 | - | TGTGCCAGCAGTTCCTCAATTAGCACTGAAGCTTTCTTT | CASSSSISTEAFF
TRBJ1-1 | once | TRBV4-1 | - | TGCGCCAGCAGCCTATCGTCGGGGACCTATCCGACTGAAGCTTTCTTT | CASSLSSGTYPTEAFF
TRBJ2-5 | - | TRBV19 | - | TGTGCCAGTAGTATAGCCGCAGGACAGTGGGAGACCCAGTACTTC | CASSIAAGQWETQYF
TRBJ2-3 | - | TRBV6-1 | - | TGTGCCAGCACAGGGCTAACAGATACGCAGTATTTT | CASTGLTDTQYF
TRBJ1-3 | - | TRBV30 | - | TGTGCCTGGAGTGTTTTTTTGGGAGGGACTGGAAACACCATATATTTT | CAWSVFLGGTGNTIYF
TRBJ1-4 | many | TRBV5-1 | TRBD1 | TGCGCCAGCAGCCCACGGACAGGGGCCAATGAAAAACTGTTTTTT | CASSPRTGANEKLFF
TRBJ2-5 | few | TRBV7-2 | TRBD2 | TGTGCCAGCAGCGTCGCCCCTAGCGGGGGTCAAGAGACCCAGTACTTC | CASSVAPSGGQETQYF
TRBJ1-1 | many | TRBV2 | - | TGTGCCAGCAGCGAAGCCAGGGGTGCGACCACTGAAGCTTTCTTT | CASSEARGATTEAFF
TRBJ2-3 | - | TRBV24-1 | TRBD1 | TGTGCCACCAGTGATACGGGGACAGGGCTTACAGATACGCAGTATTTT | CATSDTGTGLTDTQYF
TRBJ2-2 | few | TRBV7-9 | - | TGTGCCAGCAGCCGGCCGTCGGACACCGGGGAGCTGTTTTTT | CASSRPSDTGELFF
TRBJ1-5 | - | TRBV15 | TRBD1 | TGTGCCACCAACAGGCGACAGGGAGGTCAGCCCCAGCATTTT | CATNRRQGGQPQHF
TRBJ1-1 | - | TRBV9 | - | TGTGCCAGCAGCGTACTGGGGGGCAGGGAGGACACTGAAGCTTTCTTT | CASSVLGGREDTEAFF